These T cell receptor beta chains were read from a single sample in a study of cytomegalovirus exposure and HLA in healthy donors. The table came from immunoSEQ multiplex PCR; TCRdb's copy has only in-frame clones and leaves some out. The data show over 150,000 clones, around 70% seen once. The specimen sequenced was PBMCs. Every receptor here comes from a male donor in good health and CMV-seronegative. Each CDR3 is given with its conserved first and last residue. Fields, in order: clone size, V gene, CDR3 protein. The size entry is marked missing in some rows and otherwise reads once, few, many or a size class.

clone_size: few
v_call: TRBV30
cdr3_aa: CAWSASGNQPQHF

clone_size: .
v_call: TRBV6-6
cdr3_aa: CASSPYFAEAFF

clone_size: once
v_call: TRBV7-9
cdr3_aa: CASSLDANTQYF

clone_size: .
v_call: TRBV4-1
cdr3_aa: CASSVSGRVEDTQYF

clone_size: .
v_call: TRBV11-3
cdr3_aa: CASSARTGGNTIYF

clone_size: .
v_call: TRBV6-6
cdr3_aa: CASTVPGQGDEKLFF

clone_size: .
v_call: TRBV5-1
cdr3_aa: CASSPTGSSYNEQFF

clone_size: once
v_call: TRBV10-3
cdr3_aa: CASRGQPNYGYTF

clone_size: .
v_call: TRBV15
cdr3_aa: CATSRADSGRGEQYF

clone_size: .
v_call: TRBV19
cdr3_aa: CASSIGGGGYTF

clone_size: .
v_call: TRBV4-3
cdr3_aa: CASSPSTGFYEQYF

clone_size: .
v_call: TRBV29-1
cdr3_aa: CSVEEASGRGDTQYF

clone_size: .
v_call: TRBV11-3
cdr3_aa: CASSRSGANVLTF

clone_size: .
v_call: TRBV28
cdr3_aa: CASSFLQQPQHF

clone_size: once
v_call: TRBV28
cdr3_aa: CASSLSSGMAFYNEQFF

clone_size: .
v_call: TRBV10-2
cdr3_aa: CASSESSGRISYNEQFF

clone_size: .
v_call: TRBV5-4
cdr3_aa: CASSRDSHNEQFF

clone_size: .
v_call: TRBV30
cdr3_aa: CAWSSWTGGSYNEQFF

clone_size: .
v_call: TRBV2
cdr3_aa: CASTSESDTQYF

clone_size: .
v_call: TRBV4-1
cdr3_aa: CASSQDQGSNNEQFF

clone_size: .
v_call: TRBV5-1
cdr3_aa: CASTGLAAYNEQFF

clone_size: .
v_call: TRBV18
cdr3_aa: CASSPNRDSQPQHF

clone_size: few
v_call: TRBV28
cdr3_aa: CASRVGGGYNSPLHF

clone_size: .
v_call: TRBV30
cdr3_aa: CAWSFKQRVSAGNTIYF

clone_size: once
v_call: TRBV14
cdr3_aa: CASSQLAGGHNEQFF

clone_size: .
v_call: TRBV25-1
cdr3_aa: CASTTRDRGRMNTEAFF

clone_size: .
v_call: TRBV7-6
cdr3_aa: CASSFPGNNQPQHF

clone_size: .
v_call: TRBV19
cdr3_aa: CASSDIYSNQPQHF

clone_size: .
v_call: TRBV28
cdr3_aa: CASSSLSEGGGRETQYF

clone_size: few
v_call: TRBV7-3
cdr3_aa: CASSLNGNGFYEQYF

clone_size: .
v_call: TRBV9
cdr3_aa: CASSYWGEGNTEAFF

clone_size: few
v_call: TRBV5-1
cdr3_aa: CASSQNPGLAGADKNIQYF

clone_size: .
v_call: TRBV30
cdr3_aa: CAWNIIAGGVNEQFF

clone_size: .
v_call: TRBV6-5
cdr3_aa: CASSNGQGENYEQYF

clone_size: once
v_call: TRBV6-6
cdr3_aa: CASRETSDHEQYF

clone_size: .
v_call: TRBV15
cdr3_aa: CATSRDVQEGETNSNQPQHF

clone_size: .
v_call: TRBV29-1
cdr3_aa: CSVEFDTEAFF

clone_size: .
v_call: TRBV12-5
cdr3_aa: CASGYESGGGNQPQHF

clone_size: few
v_call: TRBV2
cdr3_aa: CASSGGTGVGQPQHF

clone_size: .
v_call: TRBV6-8
cdr3_aa: CASSKTEYLHLSGNTIYF

clone_size: few
v_call: TRBV6-5
cdr3_aa: CASRGQGGKDTQYF

clone_size: few
v_call: TRBV5-6
cdr3_aa: CASSLGVSPYEQYF

clone_size: .
v_call: TRBV11-2
cdr3_aa: CASSPSGTADDF

clone_size: few
v_call: TRBV5-6
cdr3_aa: CASSLGTEEAFF